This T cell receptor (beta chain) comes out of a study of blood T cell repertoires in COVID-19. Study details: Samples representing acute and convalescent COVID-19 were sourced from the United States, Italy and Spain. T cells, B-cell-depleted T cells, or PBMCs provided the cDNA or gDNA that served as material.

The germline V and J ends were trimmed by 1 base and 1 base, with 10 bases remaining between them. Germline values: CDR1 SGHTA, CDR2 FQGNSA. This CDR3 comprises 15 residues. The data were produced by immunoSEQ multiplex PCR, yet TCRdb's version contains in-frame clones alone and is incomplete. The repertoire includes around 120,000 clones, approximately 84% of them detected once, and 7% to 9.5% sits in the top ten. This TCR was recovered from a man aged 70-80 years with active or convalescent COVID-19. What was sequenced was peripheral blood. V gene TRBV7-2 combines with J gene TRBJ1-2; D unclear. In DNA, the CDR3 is TGTGCCAGCAGCTTAGACACCGGGGTTAACTATGGCTACACCTTC. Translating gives CASSLDTGVNYGYTF. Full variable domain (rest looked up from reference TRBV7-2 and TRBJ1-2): GAGVSQSPSNKVTEKGKDVELRCDPISGHTALYWYRQSLGQGLEFLIYFQGNSAPDKSGLPSDRFSAERTGGSVSTLTIQRTQQEDSAVYLCASSLDTGVNYGYTFGSGTRLTVV.